Listed below are T cell receptor beta chains from one sample, sequenced in a study of blood T cell repertoires in COVID-19. Generated by immunoSEQ multiplex PCR, the TCRdb table keeps only in-frame clones and is missing some. The data contain 110,000 to 150,000 clones, roughly 80% of them singletons. Sequencing input: PBMCs or T cells enriched from blood (not recorded which). These receptors were obtained from a woman aged 45-65 years who had recovered from COVID-19. Each CDR3 is given with its conserved first and last residue. Fields, in order: D gene, clone size, J gene, V gene, CDR3 DNA, CDR3 protein. A D gene is named only where the DNA matches it firmly. Rows give clone size only sometimes, using once, few, many, or a class for an expanded clone.

d_call: .; clone_size: .; j_call: TRBJ2-3; v_call: TRBV20-1; cdr3_nt: TGCAATGGTCATACTACAGATACGCAGTATTTT; cdr3_aa: CNGHTTDTQYF
d_call: TRBD1; clone_size: .; j_call: TRBJ2-7; v_call: TRBV7-6; cdr3_nt: TGTGCCAGCAGCTTAGCCCAGGGGACAGGGGGTTACGAGCAGTACTTC; cdr3_aa: CASSLAQGTGGYEQYF
d_call: .; clone_size: .; j_call: TRBJ1-2; v_call: TRBV3-1/TRBV3-2; cdr3_nt: TGTGCCAGCAGCCCCCCAAGGGGTAACTATGGCTACACCTTC; cdr3_aa: CASSPPRGNYGYTF
d_call: .; clone_size: .; j_call: TRBJ1-5; v_call: TRBV28; cdr3_nt: TGTGCCAGCAGGACCTCAGGCGTCGGACAGCCCCAGCATTTT; cdr3_aa: CASRTSGVGQPQHF
d_call: .; clone_size: .; j_call: TRBJ1-4; v_call: TRBV3-1/TRBV3-2; cdr3_nt: TGTGCCAGCAGCCATCCCAGGACAGATTCTAATGAAAAACTGTTTTTT; cdr3_aa: CASSHPRTDSNEKLFF
d_call: .; clone_size: .; j_call: TRBJ2-5; v_call: TRBV3-1/TRBV3-2; cdr3_nt: TGTGCCAGCAGCCAAGATCGGGAGACCCAGTACTTC; cdr3_aa: CASSQDRETQYF
d_call: .; clone_size: .; j_call: TRBJ2-2; v_call: TRBV2; cdr3_nt: TGTGCCAGCAGTGAAGGGACTTACGGCACCGGGGAGCTGTTTTTT; cdr3_aa: CASSEGTYGTGELFF
d_call: .; clone_size: .; j_call: TRBJ2-5; v_call: TRBV30; cdr3_nt: TGTGCCTGGAGCGGGGGGCCGAGGGAGACCCAGTACTTC; cdr3_aa: CAWSGGPRETQYF
d_call: .; clone_size: once; j_call: TRBJ1-1; v_call: TRBV7-2; cdr3_nt: TGTGCCAGCAGCTTAGCCCCCCCAGGGTCAGCTTTCTTT; cdr3_aa: CASSLAPPGSAFF
d_call: .; clone_size: once; j_call: TRBJ1-2; v_call: TRBV28; cdr3_nt: TGTGCCAGCACTCCTGAAATTCGGACCCTAGAGGGAGGGATGAACTATGGCTACACCTTC; cdr3_aa: CASTPEIRTLEGGMNYGYTF
d_call: .; clone_size: .; j_call: TRBJ1-2; v_call: TRBV28; cdr3_nt: TGTGCCAGCATTCGTGGGGGGGCCGAAGGTGGCTACACCTTC; cdr3_aa: CASIRGGAEGGYTF
d_call: .; clone_size: few; j_call: TRBJ1-1; v_call: TRBV19; cdr3_nt: TGTGCCAGTAGTCCACCGGGAGGGGGAAGGACTGAAGCTTTCTTT; cdr3_aa: CASSPPGGGRTEAFF
d_call: .; clone_size: .; j_call: TRBJ1-1; v_call: TRBV14; cdr3_nt: TGTGCCAGCAGCCAAGTGGGGCATGGTTACACTGAAGCTTTCTTT; cdr3_aa: CASSQVGHGYTEAFF
d_call: .; clone_size: .; j_call: TRBJ2-3; v_call: TRBV4-2; cdr3_nt: TGTGCCAGCAGCCAAGACCCAGGGGCTCATTCAGATACGCAGTATTTT; cdr3_aa: CASSQDPGAHSDTQYF
d_call: .; clone_size: .; j_call: TRBJ1-1; v_call: TRBV6-5; cdr3_nt: TGTGCCAGCATCCTGACAATCACGAACACTGAAGCTTTCTTT; cdr3_aa: CASILTITNTEAFF
d_call: .; clone_size: .; j_call: TRBJ2-2; v_call: TRBV19; cdr3_nt: TGTGCCAGTAAGGTCCTAGCCATCAACACCGGGGAGCTGTTTTTT; cdr3_aa: CASKVLAINTGELFF
d_call: TRBD1; clone_size: .; j_call: TRBJ1-4; v_call: TRBV30; cdr3_nt: TGTGCCTTCGACAGGGGGAGTGAAAAACTGTTTTTT; cdr3_aa: CAFDRGSEKLFF
d_call: .; clone_size: .; j_call: TRBJ1-1; v_call: TRBV5-1; cdr3_nt: TGCGCCAGCAGCTTGGGACCGGAGGGAATGAACACTGAAGCTTTCTTT; cdr3_aa: CASSLGPEGMNTEAFF
d_call: .; clone_size: .; j_call: TRBJ2-5; v_call: TRBV5-8; cdr3_nt: TGTGCCAGCAGCTTCGGAGGGTTTGGGCAAGAGACCCAGTACTTC; cdr3_aa: CASSFGGFGQETQYF
d_call: .; clone_size: .; j_call: TRBJ2-1; v_call: TRBV6-2/TRBV6-3; cdr3_nt: TGTGCCAGCAGTTCGACATCAAGCTCCTACAATGAGCAGTTCTTC; cdr3_aa: CASSSTSSSYNEQFF
d_call: .; clone_size: .; j_call: TRBJ1-2; v_call: TRBV12-3/TRBV12-4; cdr3_nt: TGTGCCAGCAGTCAGATTAACTATGGCTACACCTTC; cdr3_aa: CASSQINYGYTF
d_call: .; clone_size: .; j_call: TRBJ2-2; v_call: TRBV12-5; cdr3_nt: TGTGCTAGTGCTGGGGGCCCGAACACCGGGGAGCTGTTTTTT; cdr3_aa: CASAGGPNTGELFF
d_call: .; clone_size: once; j_call: TRBJ1-2; v_call: TRBV15; cdr3_nt: TGTGCCACCAGCAGTACAGGAGCTGCTTTGAATGGCTACACCTTC; cdr3_aa: CATSSTGAALNGYTF
d_call: .; clone_size: once; j_call: TRBJ1-5; v_call: TRBV14; cdr3_nt: TGTGCCAGCAGCCCTGGGAGGGGTGATCAGCCCCAGCATTTT; cdr3_aa: CASSPGRGDQPQHF
d_call: TRBD2; clone_size: .; j_call: TRBJ2-1; v_call: TRBV7-2; cdr3_nt: TGTGCCAGCAGCTTAGGGCTAGCGGGGGATGAGCAGTTCTTC; cdr3_aa: CASSLGLAGDEQFF
d_call: TRBD1; clone_size: .; j_call: TRBJ1-4; v_call: TRBV5-1; cdr3_nt: TGCGCCAGCAGCTCCGGGACAGGGGGCTTTGAAAAACTGTTTTTT; cdr3_aa: CASSSGTGGFEKLFF
d_call: .; clone_size: once; j_call: TRBJ2-6; v_call: TRBV5-1; cdr3_nt: TGCGCCAGCAGCTACGGTACCTACTCTGGGGCCAACGTCCTGACTTTC; cdr3_aa: CASSYGTYSGANVLTF
d_call: TRBD2; clone_size: .; j_call: TRBJ2-1; v_call: TRBV7-6; cdr3_nt: TGTGCCAGCAGTTCTGCCCCGGGGGGGAGTTGGAATGAGCAGTTCTTC; cdr3_aa: CASSSAPGGSWNEQFF
d_call: TRBD2; clone_size: few; j_call: TRBJ2-2; v_call: TRBV2; cdr3_nt: TGTGCCAGCAGTGTGAGCGGGGCGAACACCGGGGAGCTGTTTTTT; cdr3_aa: CASSVSGANTGELFF
d_call: .; clone_size: once; j_call: TRBJ2-5; v_call: TRBV3-1/TRBV3-2; cdr3_nt: TGTGCCAGCAGCGCCCGACAGCTCCAAGAGACCCAGTACTTC; cdr3_aa: CASSARQLQETQYF
d_call: .; clone_size: .; j_call: TRBJ2-7; v_call: TRBV10-3; cdr3_nt: TGTGCCATCAGAGACACGATGGACAGTTCAAAGTACTTC; cdr3_aa: CAIRDTMDSSKYF
d_call: .; clone_size: .; j_call: TRBJ1-2; v_call: TRBV10-3; cdr3_nt: TGTGCCATCGGGGAGACTCTAGGATACTATGGCTACACCTTC; cdr3_aa: CAIGETLGYYGYTF
d_call: .; clone_size: .; j_call: TRBJ1-3; v_call: TRBV7-5; cdr3_nt: TGTGTCAGAAGCCCCCGCTGCGGGGGGCATAACACCATATATTTT; cdr3_aa: CVRSPRCGGHNTIYF